This entry features one T cell receptor (beta chain) sequence. Its antigen is undetermined. The data stem from a study of OX40 agonist ivuxolimab in advanced cancers. TCRdb's table, derived via immunoSEQ multiplex PCR, lists solely in-frame clones and lacks some. The sample has about 52,000 clones; 85% to 95% are singletons. This CDR3 has 12 residues. Germline V gene data show CDR1 as MDHEN and CDR2 as SYDVKM. Study-wide results and limits: Some of the lowest clonal expansion was seen in partial responders at 0.1-3.0 mg/kg. The study observed clonal expansion of CD4+ and CD8+ blood T cells by week 6 at 0.1 to 3.0 mg/kg.

The sequence was collected from an adult with an advanced solid tumor such as melanoma, head and neck, liver or kidney cancer. The sequenced sample was CD4+ or CD8+ T cells sorted from blood, obtained in a trial of the OX40 agonist ivuxolimab. The chain carries TRBV28 and TRBJ2-5; D uncertain. The DNA end lines up better with TRBJ2-7; the J call may be wrong. The CDR3 loop is CASSLRSYEQYF. As DNA, the CDR3 is TGTGCCAGCAGCCTCCGGTCCTACGAGCAGTACTTC.